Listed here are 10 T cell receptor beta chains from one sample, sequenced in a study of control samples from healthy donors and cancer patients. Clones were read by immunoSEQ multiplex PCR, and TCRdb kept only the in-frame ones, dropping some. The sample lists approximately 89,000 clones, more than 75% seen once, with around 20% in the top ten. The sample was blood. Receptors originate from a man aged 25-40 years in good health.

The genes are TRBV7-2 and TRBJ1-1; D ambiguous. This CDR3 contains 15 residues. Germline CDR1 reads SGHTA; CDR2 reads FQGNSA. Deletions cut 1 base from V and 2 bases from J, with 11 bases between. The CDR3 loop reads CASSLGGRVNTEAFF. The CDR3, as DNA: TGTGCCAGCAGCTTAGGTGGCAGAGTTAACACTGAAGCTTTCTTT.

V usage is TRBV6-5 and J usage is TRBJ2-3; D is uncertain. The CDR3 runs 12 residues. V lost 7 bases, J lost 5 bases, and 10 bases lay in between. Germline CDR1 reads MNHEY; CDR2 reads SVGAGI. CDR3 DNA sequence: TGTGCCAGCATCGGGCACTTAGATACGCAGTATTTT. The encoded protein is CASIGHLDTQYF.

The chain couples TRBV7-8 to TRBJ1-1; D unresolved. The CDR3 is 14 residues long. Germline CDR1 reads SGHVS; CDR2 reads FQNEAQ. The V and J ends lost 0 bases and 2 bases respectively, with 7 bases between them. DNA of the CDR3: TGTGCCAGCAGCTTAGCCGCGGGTAACACTGAAGCTTTCTTT. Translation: CASSLAAGNTEAFF.

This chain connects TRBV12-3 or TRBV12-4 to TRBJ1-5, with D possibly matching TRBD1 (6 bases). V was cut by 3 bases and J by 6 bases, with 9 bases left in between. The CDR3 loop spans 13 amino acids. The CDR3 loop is CASSFRGGQPQHF. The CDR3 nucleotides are TGTGCCAGCAGTTTCAGGGGTGGTCAGCCCCAGCATTTT.

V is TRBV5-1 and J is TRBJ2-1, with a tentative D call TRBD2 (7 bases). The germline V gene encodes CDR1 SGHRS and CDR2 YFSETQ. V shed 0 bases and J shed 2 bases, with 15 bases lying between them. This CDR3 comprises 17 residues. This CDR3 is CASSLALGGDTYNEQFF. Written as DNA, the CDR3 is TGCGCCAGCAGCTTGGCCCTTGGGGGGGACACCTACAATGAGCAGTTCTTC.

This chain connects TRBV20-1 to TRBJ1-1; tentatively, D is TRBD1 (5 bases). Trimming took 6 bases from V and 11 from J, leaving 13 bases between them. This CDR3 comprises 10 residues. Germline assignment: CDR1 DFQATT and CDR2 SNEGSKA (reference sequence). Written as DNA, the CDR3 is TGCAGTGCCCTGGGGGGTGTCGCTTTCTTT. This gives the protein CSALGGVAFF.

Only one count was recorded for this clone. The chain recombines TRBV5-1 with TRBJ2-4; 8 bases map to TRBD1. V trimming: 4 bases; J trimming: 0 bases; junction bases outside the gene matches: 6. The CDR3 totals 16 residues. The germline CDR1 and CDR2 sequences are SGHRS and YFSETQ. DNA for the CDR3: TGCGCCAGCAGCCTTACAGGGGGACTAGCCAAAAACATTCAGTACTTC. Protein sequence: CASSLTGGLAKNIQYF. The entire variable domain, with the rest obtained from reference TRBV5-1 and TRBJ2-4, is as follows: KAGVTQTPRYLIKTRGQQVTLSCSPISGHRSVSWYQQTPGQGLQFLFEYFSETQRNKGNFPGRFSGRQFSNSRSEMNVSTLELGDSALYLCASSLTGGLAKNIQYFGAGTRLSVL.

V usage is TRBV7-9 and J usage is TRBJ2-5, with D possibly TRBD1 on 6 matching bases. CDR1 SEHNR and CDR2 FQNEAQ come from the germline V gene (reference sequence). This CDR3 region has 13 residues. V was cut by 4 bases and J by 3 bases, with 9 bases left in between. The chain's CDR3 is CASSYGTKETQYF. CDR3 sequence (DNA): TGTGCCAGCAGCTATGGGACAAAAGAGACCCAGTACTTC. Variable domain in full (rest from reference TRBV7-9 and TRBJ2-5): DTGVSQNPRHKITKRGQNVTFRCDPISEHNRLYWYRQTLGQGPEFLTYFQNEAQLEKSRLLSDRFSAERPKGSFSTLEIQRTEQGDSAMYLCASSYGTKETQYFGPGTRLLVL.

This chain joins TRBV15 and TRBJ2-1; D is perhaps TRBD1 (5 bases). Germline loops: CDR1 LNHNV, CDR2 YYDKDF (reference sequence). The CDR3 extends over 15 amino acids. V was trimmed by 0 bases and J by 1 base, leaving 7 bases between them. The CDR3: CATSRDRASYNEQFF. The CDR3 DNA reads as TGTGCCACCAGCAGAGACAGGGCATCCTACAATGAGCAGTTCTTC. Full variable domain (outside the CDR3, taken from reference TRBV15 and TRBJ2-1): DAMVIQNPRYQVTQFGKPVTLSCSQTLNHNVMYWYQQKSSQAPKLLFHYYDKDFNNEADTPDNFQSRRPNTSFCFLDIRSPGLGDTAMYLCATSRDRASYNEQFFGPGTRLTVL.

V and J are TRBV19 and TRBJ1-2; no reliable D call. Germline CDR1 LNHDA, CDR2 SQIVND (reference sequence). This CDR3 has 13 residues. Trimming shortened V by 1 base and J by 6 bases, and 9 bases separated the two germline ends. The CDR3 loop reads CASSIVFVDGYTF. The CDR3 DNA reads TGTGCCAGTAGTATAGTTTTCGTCGATGGCTACACCTTC. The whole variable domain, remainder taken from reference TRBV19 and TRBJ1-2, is DGGITQSPKYLFRKEGQNVTLSCEQNLNHDAMYWYRQDPGQGLRLIYYSQIVNDFQKGDIAEGYSVSREKKESFPLTVTSAQKNPTAFYLCASSIVFVDGYTFGSGTRLTVV.